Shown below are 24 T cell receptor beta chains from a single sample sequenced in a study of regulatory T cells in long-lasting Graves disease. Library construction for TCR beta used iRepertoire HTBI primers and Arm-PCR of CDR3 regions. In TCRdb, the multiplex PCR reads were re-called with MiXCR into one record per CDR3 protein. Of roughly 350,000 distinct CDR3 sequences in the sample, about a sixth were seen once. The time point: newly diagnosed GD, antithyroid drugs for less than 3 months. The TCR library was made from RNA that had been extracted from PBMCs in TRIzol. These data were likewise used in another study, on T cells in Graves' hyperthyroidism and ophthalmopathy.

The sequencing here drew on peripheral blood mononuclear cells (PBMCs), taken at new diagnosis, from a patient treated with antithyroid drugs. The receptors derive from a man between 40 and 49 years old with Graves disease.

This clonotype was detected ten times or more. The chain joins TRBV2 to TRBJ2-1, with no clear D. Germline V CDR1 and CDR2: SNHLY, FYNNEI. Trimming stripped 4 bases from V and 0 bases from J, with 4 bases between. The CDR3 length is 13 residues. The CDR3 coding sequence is TGTGCCAGCAGTGTGGACTCCTACAATGAGCAGTTCTTC. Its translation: CASSVDSYNEQFF. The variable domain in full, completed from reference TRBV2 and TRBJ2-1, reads EPEVTQTPSHQVTQMGQEVILRCVPISNHLYFYWYRQILGQKVEFLVSFYNNEISEKSEIFDDQFSVERPDGSNFTLKIRSTKLEDSAMYFCASSVDSYNEQFFGPGTRLTVL.

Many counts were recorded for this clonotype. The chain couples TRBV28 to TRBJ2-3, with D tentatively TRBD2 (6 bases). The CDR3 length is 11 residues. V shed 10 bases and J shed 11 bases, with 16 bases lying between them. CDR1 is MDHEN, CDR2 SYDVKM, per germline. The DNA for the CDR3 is TGTGCCACGGGGGATCTGTTCGAGCAGTATTTT. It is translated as CATGDLFEQYF.

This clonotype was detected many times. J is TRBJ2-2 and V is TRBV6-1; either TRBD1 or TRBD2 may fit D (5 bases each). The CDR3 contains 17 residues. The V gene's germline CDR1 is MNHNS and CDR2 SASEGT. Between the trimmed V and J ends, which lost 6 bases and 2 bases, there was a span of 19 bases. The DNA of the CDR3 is TGTGCCAGCAGAGGACATTCGGGGTCCCTAAACACCGGGGAGCTGTTTTTT. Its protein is CASRGHSGSLNTGELFF.

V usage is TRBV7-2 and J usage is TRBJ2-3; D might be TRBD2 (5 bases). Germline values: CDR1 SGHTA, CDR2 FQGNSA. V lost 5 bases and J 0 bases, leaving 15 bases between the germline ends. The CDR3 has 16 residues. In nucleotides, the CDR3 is TGTGCCAGCAGCCTCGTGGAGGCTGTGAGCACAGATACGCAGTATTTT. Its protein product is CASSLVEAVSTDTQYF.

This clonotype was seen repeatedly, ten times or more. The CDR3 DNA reads as TGCAGTGCTCGCGGACTAGCGGGGATAGGTGAGCAGTTCTTC. Translation gives CSARGLAGIGEQFF. The chain uses TRBV20-1 and TRBJ2-1, with 12 bases lining up with TRBD2. CDR1 and CDR2 (germline): DFQATT, SNEGSKA (reference sequence). V lost 5 bases to trimming and J lost 9 bases; unmatched junction nucleotides: 8. This CDR3 is built from 14 residues.

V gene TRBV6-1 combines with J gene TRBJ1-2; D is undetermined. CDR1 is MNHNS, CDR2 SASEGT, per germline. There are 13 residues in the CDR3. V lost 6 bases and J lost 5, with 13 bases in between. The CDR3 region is CASRLSSTYGYTF. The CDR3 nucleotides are TGTGCCAGCAGACTGTCCTCCACTTATGGCTACACCTTC.

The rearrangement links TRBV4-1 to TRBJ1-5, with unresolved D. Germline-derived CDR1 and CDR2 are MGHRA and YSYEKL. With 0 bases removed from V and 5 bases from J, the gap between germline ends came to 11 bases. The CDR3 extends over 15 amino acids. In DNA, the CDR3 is TGCGCCAGCAGCCAAGATATCCGGTCGGATCAGCCCCAGCATTTT. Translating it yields CASSQDIRSDQPQHF.

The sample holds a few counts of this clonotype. CDR3 sequence: CASSYLPSAAGELFF. The CDR3 coding sequence is TGTGCCAGCAGTTACCTGCCTAGCGCCGCCGGGGAGCTGTTTTTT. The chain has TRBV6-5 and TRBJ2-2; possibly TRBD2 for D (6 bases). Germline values: CDR1 MNHEY, CDR2 SVGAGI. The V gene lost 2 bases and the J gene lost 6 bases, with 13 bases spanning the gap. The CDR3 is 15 amino acids.

The CDR3 here is CASRTGLAGSGAEQYF. In nucleotides, the CDR3 is TGTGCCAGCAGAACTGGACTAGCGGGATCAGGAGCCGAGCAGTACTTC. The V call is TRBV27, the J call TRBJ2-7; 12 bases agree with TRBD2. Trimming cost V 6 bases and J 6 bases; bases outside gene matches: 12. The CDR3 runs 16 residues. Germline V gene sequence: CDR1 MNHEY, CDR2 SMNVEV (reference sequence).

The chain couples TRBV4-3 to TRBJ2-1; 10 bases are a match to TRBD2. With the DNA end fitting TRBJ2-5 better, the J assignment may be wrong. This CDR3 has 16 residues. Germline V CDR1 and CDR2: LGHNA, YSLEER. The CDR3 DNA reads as TGCGCCAGCAGCCGGACCCCAGCGGGGGGGCGGGAGACCCAGTACTTC. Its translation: CASSRTPAGGRETQYF.

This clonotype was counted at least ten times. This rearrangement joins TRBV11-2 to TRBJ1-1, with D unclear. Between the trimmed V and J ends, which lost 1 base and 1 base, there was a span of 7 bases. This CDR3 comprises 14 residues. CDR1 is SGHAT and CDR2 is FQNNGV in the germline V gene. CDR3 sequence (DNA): TGTGCCAGCAGCTTAGCTCCGCGGAACACTGAAGCTTTCTTT. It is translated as CASSLAPRNTEAFF. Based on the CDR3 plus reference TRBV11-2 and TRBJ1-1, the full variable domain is EAGVAQSPRYKIIEKRQSVAFWCNPISGHATLYWYQQILGQGPKLLIQFQNNGVVDDSQLPKDRFSAERLKGVDSTLKIQPAKLEDSAVYLCASSLAPRNTEAFFGQGTRLTVV.

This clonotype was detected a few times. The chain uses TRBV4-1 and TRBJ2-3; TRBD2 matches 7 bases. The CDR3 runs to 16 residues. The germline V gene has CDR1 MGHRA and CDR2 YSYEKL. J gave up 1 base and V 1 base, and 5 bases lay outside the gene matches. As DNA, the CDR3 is TGCGCCAGCAGCCAAGTAGTGGGGGGGGGCACAGATACGCAGTATTTT. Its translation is CASSQVVGGGTDTQYF.

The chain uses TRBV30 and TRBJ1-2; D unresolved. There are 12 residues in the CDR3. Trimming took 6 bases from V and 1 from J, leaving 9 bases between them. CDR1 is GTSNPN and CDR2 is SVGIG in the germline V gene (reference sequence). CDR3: CACIGLNYGYTF. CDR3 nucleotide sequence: TGTGCCTGCATCGGACTTAACTATGGCTACACCTTC.

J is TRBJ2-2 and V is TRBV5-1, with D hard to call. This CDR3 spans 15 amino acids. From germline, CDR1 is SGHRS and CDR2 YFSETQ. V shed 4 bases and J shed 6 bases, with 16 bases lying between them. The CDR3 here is CASSRRNEVPGELFF. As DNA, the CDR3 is TGCGCCAGCAGCCGCCGGAATGAGGTTCCCGGGGAGCTGTTTTTT.

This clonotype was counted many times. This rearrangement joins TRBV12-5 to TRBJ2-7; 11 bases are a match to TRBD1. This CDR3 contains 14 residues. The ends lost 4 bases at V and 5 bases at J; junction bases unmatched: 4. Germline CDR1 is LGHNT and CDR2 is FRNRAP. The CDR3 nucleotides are TGTGCTAGTGGTTGGACAGGGGGCTTCGACGAGCAGTACTTC. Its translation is CASGWTGGFDEQYF.

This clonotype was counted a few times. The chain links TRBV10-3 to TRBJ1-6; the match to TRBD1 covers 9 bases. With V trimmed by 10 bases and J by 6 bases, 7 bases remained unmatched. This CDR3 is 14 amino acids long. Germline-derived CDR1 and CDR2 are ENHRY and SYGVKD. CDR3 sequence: CATGGTGSNSPLHF. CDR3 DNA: TGTGCCACGGGAGGGACAGGGTCTAATTCACCCCTCCACTTT.

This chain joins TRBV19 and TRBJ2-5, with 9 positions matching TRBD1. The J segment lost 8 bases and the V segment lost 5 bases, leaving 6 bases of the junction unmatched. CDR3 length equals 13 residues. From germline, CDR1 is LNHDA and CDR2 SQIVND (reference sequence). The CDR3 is CASSEQGASTQYF. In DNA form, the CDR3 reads TGTGCCAGTAGTGAACAGGGGGCCAGTACCCAGTACTTC.

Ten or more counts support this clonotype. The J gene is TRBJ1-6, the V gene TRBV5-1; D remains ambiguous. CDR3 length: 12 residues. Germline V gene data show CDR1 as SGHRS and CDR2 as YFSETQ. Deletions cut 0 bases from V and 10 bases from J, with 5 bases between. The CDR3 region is CASSLGESPLHF. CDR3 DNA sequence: TGCGCCAGCAGCTTGGGAGAATCACCCCTCCACTTT. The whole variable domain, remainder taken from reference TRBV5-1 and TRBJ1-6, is KAGVTQTPRYLIKTRGQQVTLSCSPISGHRSVSWYQQTPGQGLQFLFEYFSETQRNKGNFPGRFSGRQFSNSRSEMNVSTLELGDSALYLCASSLGESPLHFGNGTRLTVT.

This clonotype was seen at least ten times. The CDR3 sequence is CASTRADGNTEAFF. The CDR3 DNA reads TGTGCCAGCACCCGCGCCGACGGGAACACTGAAGCTTTCTTT. The chain recombines TRBV6-2 or TRBV6-3 with TRBJ1-1; D is unclear. V dropped 7 bases and J dropped 1 base, with 13 bases sitting between them. CDR1 and CDR2 (germline): MNHEY, SVGEGT. The CDR3 contains 14 residues.

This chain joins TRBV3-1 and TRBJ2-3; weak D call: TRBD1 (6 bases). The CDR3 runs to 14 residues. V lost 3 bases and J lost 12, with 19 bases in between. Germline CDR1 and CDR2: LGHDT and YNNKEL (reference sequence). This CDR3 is CASSHQGWQNRQYF. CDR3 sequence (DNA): TGTGCCAGCAGCCACCAGGGGTGGCAGAACCGCCAGTATTTT.

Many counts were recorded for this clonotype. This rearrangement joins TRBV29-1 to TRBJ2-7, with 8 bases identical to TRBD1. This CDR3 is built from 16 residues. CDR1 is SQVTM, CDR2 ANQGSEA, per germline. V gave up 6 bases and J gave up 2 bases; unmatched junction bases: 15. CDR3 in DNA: TGCAGCGTCCGGGGGTCTGTAGGACAGGGAGCCTACGAGCAGTACTTC. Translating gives CSVRGSVGQGAYEQYF.

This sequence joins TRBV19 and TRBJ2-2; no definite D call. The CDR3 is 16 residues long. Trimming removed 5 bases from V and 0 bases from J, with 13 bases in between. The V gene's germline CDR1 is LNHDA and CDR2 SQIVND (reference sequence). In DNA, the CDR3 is TGTGCCAGTAGTCCCCGGCAGCCCTCGAACACCGGGGAGCTGTTTTTT. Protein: CASSPRQPSNTGELFF.

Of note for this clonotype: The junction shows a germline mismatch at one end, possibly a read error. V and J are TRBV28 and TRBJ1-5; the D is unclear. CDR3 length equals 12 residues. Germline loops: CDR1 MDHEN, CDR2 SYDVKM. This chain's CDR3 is CATSIGNQPQHF. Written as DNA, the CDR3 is TGTGCCACCAGTATTGGCAATCAGCCCCAGCATTTT.

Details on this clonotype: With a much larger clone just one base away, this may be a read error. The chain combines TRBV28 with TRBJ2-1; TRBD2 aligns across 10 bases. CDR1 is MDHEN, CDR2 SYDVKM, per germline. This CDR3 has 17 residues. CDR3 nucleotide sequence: TGTGCCGGCAGTCAACCCCTAGCGGGGGCGACCAACAATGAGCAGTTCTTC. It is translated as CAGSQPLAGATNNEQFF.